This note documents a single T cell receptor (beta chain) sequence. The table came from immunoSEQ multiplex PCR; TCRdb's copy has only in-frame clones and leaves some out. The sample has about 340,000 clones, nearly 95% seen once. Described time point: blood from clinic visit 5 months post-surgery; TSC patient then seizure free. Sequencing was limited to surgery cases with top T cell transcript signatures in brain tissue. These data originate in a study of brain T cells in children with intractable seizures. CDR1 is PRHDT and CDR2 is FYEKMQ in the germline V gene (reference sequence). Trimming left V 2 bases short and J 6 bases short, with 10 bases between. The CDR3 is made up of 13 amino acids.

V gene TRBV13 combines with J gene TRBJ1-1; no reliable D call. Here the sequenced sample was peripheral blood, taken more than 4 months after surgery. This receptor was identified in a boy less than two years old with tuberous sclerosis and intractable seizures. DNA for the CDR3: TGTGCCAGCAGCTTATATTCTGAGGCTGAAGCTTTCTTT. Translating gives CASSLYSEAEAFF. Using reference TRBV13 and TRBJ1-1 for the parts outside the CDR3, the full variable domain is AAGVIQSPRHLIKEKRETATLKCYPIPRHDTVYWYQQGPGQDPQFLISFYEKMQSDKGSIPDRFSAQQFSDYHSELNMSSLELGDSALYFCASSLYSEAEAFFGQGTRLTVV.